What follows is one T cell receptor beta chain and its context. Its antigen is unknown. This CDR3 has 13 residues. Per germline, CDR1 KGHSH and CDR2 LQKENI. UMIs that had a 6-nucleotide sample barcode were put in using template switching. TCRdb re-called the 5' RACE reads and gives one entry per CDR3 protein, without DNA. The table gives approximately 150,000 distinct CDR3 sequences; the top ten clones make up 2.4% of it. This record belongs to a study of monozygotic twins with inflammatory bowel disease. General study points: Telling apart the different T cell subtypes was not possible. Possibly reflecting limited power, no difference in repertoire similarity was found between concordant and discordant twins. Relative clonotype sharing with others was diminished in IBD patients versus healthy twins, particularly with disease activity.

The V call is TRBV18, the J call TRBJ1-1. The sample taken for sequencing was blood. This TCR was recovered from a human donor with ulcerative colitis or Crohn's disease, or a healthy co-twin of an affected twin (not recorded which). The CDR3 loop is CASSPAGDSEAFF.